This TCR beta chain was profiled in a study of cytomegalovirus exposure and HLA in healthy donors (dated by TCRdb to the late 2010s). The study in broad terms: The roughly 670 repertoires of the first cohort and the 95 to 150 validation repertoires were produced on the same platform, according to a later analysis. The study aimed to test whether cataloging public T cell receptors could reveal signatures of past pathogen exposure. In addition to the first cohort of 500 to 850 subjects, a separate validation cohort of approximately 110 different subjects was used. High-throughput TCR immunosequencing, statistical association of individual TCRs with disease status, and machine learning were combined to predict cytomegalovirus infection status. Overall study results and their limits: While some public TCRs were present in many individuals, most TCR sequences turned up only very rarely across donors. The study listed 170 or so TCR beta chains as associated with cytomegalovirus. In both the original and validation cohorts, the classifier was reported to diagnose cytomegalovirus status with high specificity and sensitivity. The authors suggested that the approach could potentially be generalized to other disease states and immunological phenotypes. A later analysis lacked HLA typing for the validation cohort, so it scored co-occurrence in that cohort across all 110 or so repertoires. Three of the identified cytomegalovirus-associated TCR beta chains were confirmed in vitro to be specific for cytomegalovirus antigens. Subsequent analysis determined that TCRs grouped into clusters in the first cohort also showed a tendency toward co-occurrence across the 120 or so validation repertoires, and 85% to 95% of cluster scores exceeded 0.

About this clone: Its specific antigen is unknown. Per-base qualities were not stored, and no clone one base away is much larger.

Donors formed part of the validation cohort, which comprised 120 subjects and was distinct from the first cohort of several hundred subjects. Between the V and J ends, shortened by 4 bases and 4 bases respectively, the junction contains 16 bases. The CDR3 spans 16 residues, from the cysteine through the phenylalanine. Here the CDR3 DNA is all that survives: 48 bases in frame from base 1. From a lookup of the germline V gene, CDR1 and CDR2 are MGHRA and YSYEKL. The library was made by the immunoSEQ multiplex PCR assay. Regarding the original processing steps: A statistical classification framework was built for diagnosing cytomegalovirus status from the catalog of TCR beta chain sequences. The table was pulled from immuneACCESS by TCRdb, which kept in-frame rearrangements only. Such tables lose some clones; where checked, under half of the loss comes from unresolved V genes, and the rest has no known cause. V, J and clone size were drawn from that table, and D and trimming were deduced from the DNA. The sample data list about 160,000 clones, and approximately 90% of these were observed just once. Approximately 3.1% of the sample is in the top ten clones.

The TCR sequence derives from a man aged 18 to 29 in good health and CMV-seronegative. Recombination linked TRBV4-1 to TRBJ2-2; confidence is insufficient to name the D gene. Sequenced: PBMCs. The CDR3 region: CASSRGAGPGTGELFF. The nucleotide sequence reads TGCGCCAGCAGCCGAGGCGCCGGTCCGGGCACCGGGGAGCTGTTTTTT.